The 2 T cell receptor beta chains below were found in one sample sequenced in a study of cytomegalovirus exposure and HLA in healthy donors. A multiplex PCR was run with 60 Vbeta primers and 13 Jbeta primers. Repertoires were generated with immunoSEQ multiplex PCR, while TCRdb's copy carries only in-frame clones and drops some. The table has around 200,000 clones, roughly 85% seen once; the top ten hold about 1.8%. The sequenced sample was PBMCs. The receptors were sampled from a man younger than 35 in good health and CMV-seronegative.

The rearrangement joins TRBV7-2 to TRBJ2-5; 7 bases agree with TRBD2. Germline CDR1 and CDR2: SGHTA and FQGNSA. J lost 3 bases, V lost 0 bases, and 13 bases had no gene match. The length of the CDR3 is 18 residues. The CDR3 loop is CASSLAWGGGVGEETQYF. The CDR3 nucleotides are TGTGCCAGCAGCTTAGCTTGGGGCGGGGGAGTCGGAGAAGAGACCCAGTACTTC.

This sequence joins TRBV15 and TRBJ2-7; no clear D gene. With 0 bases removed from V and 2 bases from J, the gap between germline ends came to 5 bases. This CDR3 is built from 13 residues. Germline V gene data show CDR1 as LNHNV and CDR2 as YYDKDF (reference sequence). The CDR3 protein is CATSRDTPYEQYF. The DNA of the CDR3 is TGTGCCACCAGCAGAGACACTCCCTACGAGCAGTACTTC.